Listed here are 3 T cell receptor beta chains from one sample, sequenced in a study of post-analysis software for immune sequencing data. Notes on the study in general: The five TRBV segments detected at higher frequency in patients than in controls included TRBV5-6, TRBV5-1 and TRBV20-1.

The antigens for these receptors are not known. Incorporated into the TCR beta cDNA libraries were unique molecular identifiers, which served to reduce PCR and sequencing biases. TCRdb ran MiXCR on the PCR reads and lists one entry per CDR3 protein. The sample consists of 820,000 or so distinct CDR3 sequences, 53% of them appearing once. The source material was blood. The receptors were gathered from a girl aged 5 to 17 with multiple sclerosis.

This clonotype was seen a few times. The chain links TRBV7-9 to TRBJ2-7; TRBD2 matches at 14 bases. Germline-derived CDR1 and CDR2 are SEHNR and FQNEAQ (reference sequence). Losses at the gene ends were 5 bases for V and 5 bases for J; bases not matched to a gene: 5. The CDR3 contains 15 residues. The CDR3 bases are TGTGCCAGCAGCCCCGGGACTAGCGGGAGCCACGAGCAGTACTTC. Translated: CASSPGTSGSHEQYF.

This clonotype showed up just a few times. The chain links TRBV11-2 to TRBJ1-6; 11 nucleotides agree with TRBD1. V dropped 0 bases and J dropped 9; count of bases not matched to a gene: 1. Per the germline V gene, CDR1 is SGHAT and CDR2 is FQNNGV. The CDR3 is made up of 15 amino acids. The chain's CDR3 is CASSLEGTGGSPLHF. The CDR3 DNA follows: TGTGCCAGCAGCTTAGAAGGGACAGGGGGTTCACCCCTCCACTTT. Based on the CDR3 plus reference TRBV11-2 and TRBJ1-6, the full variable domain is EAGVAQSPRYKIIEKRQSVAFWCNPISGHATLYWYQQILGQGPKLLIQFQNNGVVDDSQLPKDRFSAERLKGVDSTLKIQPAKLEDSAVYLCASSLEGTGGSPLHFGNGTRLTVT.

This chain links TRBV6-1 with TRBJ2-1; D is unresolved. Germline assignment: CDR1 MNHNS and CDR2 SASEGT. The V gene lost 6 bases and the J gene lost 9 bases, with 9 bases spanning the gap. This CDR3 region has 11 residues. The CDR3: CASRYPREQFF. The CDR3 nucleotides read TGTGCCAGCAGATATCCGCGTGAGCAGTTCTTC.